Presented here are 2 T cell receptor beta chains from one specimen sequenced in a study of blood T cell repertoires in COVID-19. Data came from immunoSEQ multiplex PCR; TCRdb stores just in-frame clones and leaves some out. The profile covers some 310,000 clones, with under 90% appearing a single time and roughly 2.8% taken by the ten largest. Sequencing was performed on peripheral blood. Every receptor here comes from a woman aged 25 to 45 with COVID-19, enrolled during active disease.

The chain combines TRBV19 with TRBJ2-5, with 9 bases aligning to TRBD1. Germline V gene sequence: CDR1 LNHDA, CDR2 SQIVND (reference sequence). Trimming took 5 bases from V and 5 from J; bases not matched to a gene: 12. The CDR3 sequence is 16 residues long. CDR3 in DNA: TGTGCCAGTAGTGTCGGGACAGGGCAAGTTTGGGAGACCCAGTACTTC. It specifies CASSVGTGQVWETQYF. Drawing the rest from reference TRBV19 and TRBJ2-5, the complete variable domain is DGGITQSPKYLFRKEGQNVTLSCEQNLNHDAMYWYRQDPGQGLRLIYYSQIVNDFQKGDIAEGYSVSREKKESFPLTVTSAQKNPTAFYLCASSVGTGQVWETQYFGPGTRLLVL.

The CDR3, as DNA: TGTGCCAGCAGCTTAGGGCTTTATTCCGGGACATTCACTGAAGCTTTCTTT. Its translation: CASSLGLYSGTFTEAFF. V and J are TRBV7-2 and TRBJ1-1, with D possibly matching TRBD1 (6 bases). Deletions cut 1 base from V and 4 bases from J, with 19 bases between. CDR3 size: 17 residues. Germline-derived CDR1 and CDR2 are SGHTA and FQGNSA.